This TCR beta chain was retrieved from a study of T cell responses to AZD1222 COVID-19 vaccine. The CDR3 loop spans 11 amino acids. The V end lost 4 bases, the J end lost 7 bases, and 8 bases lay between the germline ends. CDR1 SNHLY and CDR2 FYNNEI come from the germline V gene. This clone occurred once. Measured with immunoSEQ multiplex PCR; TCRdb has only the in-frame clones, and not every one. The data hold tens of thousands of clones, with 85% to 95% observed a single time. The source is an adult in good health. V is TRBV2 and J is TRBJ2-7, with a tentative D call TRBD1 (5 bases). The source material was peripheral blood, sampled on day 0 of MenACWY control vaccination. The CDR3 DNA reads TGTGCCAGCAGTGGTGGGGCTGAGCAGTACTTC. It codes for CASSGGAEQYF.